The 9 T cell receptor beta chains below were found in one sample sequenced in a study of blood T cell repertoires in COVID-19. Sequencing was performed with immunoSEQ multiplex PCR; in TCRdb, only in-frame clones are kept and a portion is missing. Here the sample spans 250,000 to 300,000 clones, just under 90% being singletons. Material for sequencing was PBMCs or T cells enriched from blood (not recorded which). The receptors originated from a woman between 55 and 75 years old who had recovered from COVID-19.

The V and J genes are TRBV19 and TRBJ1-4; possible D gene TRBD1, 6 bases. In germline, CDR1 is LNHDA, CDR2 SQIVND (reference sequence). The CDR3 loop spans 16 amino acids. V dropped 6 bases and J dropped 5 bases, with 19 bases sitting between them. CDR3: CASSQTAGTWNEKLFF. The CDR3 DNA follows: TGTGCCAGTAGCCAAACTGCCGGGACATGGAATGAAAAACTGTTTTTT.

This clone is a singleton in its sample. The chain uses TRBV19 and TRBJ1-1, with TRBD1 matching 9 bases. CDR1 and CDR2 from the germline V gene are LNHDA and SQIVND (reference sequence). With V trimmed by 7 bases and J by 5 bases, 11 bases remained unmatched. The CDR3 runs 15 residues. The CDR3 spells CASISTGGAGTEAFF. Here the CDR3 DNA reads TGTGCCAGTATTTCAACAGGGGGCGCGGGAACTGAAGCTTTCTTT. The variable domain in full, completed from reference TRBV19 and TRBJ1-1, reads DGGITQSPKYLFRKEGQNVTLSCEQNLNHDAMYWYRQDPGQGLRLIYYSQIVNDFQKGDIAEGYSVSREKKESFPLTVTSAQKNPTAFYLCASISTGGAGTEAFFGQGTRLTVV.

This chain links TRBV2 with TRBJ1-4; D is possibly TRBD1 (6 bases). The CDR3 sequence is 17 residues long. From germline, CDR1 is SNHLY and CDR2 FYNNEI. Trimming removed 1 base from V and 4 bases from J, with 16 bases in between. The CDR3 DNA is TGTGCCAGCAGTGAAGTAAAGACGAGACAGGATAATGAAAAACTGTTTTTT. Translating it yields CASSEVKTRQDNEKLFF.

CDR3 nucleotide sequence: TGTGCCAGCAAACTCGACGGGGGGTCTAACTATGGCTACACCTTC. It specifies CASKLDGGSNYGYTF. This chain joins TRBV6-5 and TRBJ1-2; a weak D match, TRBD1 (5 bases). The ends were cut back, 7 bases at V and 0 bases at J, with 15 bases in the middle. Germline CDR1 MNHEY, CDR2 SVGAGI. CDR3 length equals 15 residues.

CDR3 protein: CASSRTGGYNSPLHF. The DNA for the CDR3 is TGTGCCAGCAGCCGGACAGGGGGCTATAATTCACCCCTCCACTTT. The gene calls are TRBV7-9 and TRBJ1-6, with 10 bases that match TRBD1. This CDR3 contains 15 residues. J lost 3 bases, V lost 5 bases, and 1 base had no gene match. Germline V gene lookup returns CDR1 SEHNR and CDR2 FQNEAQ (reference sequence).

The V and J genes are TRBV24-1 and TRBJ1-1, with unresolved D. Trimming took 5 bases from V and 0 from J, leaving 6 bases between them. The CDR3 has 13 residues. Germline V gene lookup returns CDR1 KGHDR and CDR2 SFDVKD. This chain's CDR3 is CATSVGVNTEAFF. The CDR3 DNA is TGTGCCACCAGTGTGGGAGTGAACACTGAAGCTTTCTTT.

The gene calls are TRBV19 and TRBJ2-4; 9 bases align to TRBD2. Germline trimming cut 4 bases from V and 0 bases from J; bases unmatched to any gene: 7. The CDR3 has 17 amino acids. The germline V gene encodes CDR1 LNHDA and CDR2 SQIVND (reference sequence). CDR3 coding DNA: TGTGCCAGTAGTAGGTTAGCGGGGGAGATAGCCAAAAACATTCAGTACTTC. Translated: CASSRLAGEIAKNIQYF.

The chain's CDR3 is CASSRSGGRQETQYF. For the CDR3, the DNA is TGTGCCAGCAGCCGGAGCGGGGGGAGGCAAGAGACCCAGTACTTC. The chain employs TRBV7-9 and TRBJ2-5, with 9 nucleotides matching TRBD2. Germline V CDR1 and CDR2: SEHNR, FQNEAQ (reference sequence). The CDR3 extends over 15 amino acids. V lost 5 bases to trimming and J lost 2 bases; unmatched junction nucleotides: 6.

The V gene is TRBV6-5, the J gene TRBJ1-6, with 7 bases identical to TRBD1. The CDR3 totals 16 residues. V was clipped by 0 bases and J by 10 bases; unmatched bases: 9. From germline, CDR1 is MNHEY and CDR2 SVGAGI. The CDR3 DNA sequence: TGTGCCAGCAGTTACTCGATTGGGACAGAGGACTCACCCCTCCACTTT. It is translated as CASSYSIGTEDSPLHF.